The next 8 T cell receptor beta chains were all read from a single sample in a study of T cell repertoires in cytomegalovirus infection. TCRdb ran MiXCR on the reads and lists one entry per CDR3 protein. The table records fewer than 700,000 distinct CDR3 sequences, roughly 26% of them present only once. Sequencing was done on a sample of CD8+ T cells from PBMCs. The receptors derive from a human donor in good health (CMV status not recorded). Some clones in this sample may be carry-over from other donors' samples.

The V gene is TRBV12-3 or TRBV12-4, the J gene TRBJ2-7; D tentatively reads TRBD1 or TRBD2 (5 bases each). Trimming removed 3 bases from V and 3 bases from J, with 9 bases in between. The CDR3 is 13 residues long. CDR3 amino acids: CASSFGDVYEQYF. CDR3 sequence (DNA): TGTGCCAGCAGTTTTGGGGACGTCTACGAGCAGTACTTC.

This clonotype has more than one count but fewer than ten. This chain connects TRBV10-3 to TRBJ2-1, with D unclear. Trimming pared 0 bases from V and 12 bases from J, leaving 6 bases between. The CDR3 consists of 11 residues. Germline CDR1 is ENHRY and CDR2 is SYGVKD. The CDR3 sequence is CAISESALQFF. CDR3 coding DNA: TGTGCCATCAGTGAGTCGGCACTGCAGTTCTTC.

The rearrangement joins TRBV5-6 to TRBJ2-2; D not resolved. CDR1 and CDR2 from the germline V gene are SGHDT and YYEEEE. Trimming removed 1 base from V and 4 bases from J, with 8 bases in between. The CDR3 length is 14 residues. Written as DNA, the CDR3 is TGTGCCAGCAGCTTGATGTTCGGCACCGGGGAGCTGTTTTTT. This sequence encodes CASSLMFGTGELFF.

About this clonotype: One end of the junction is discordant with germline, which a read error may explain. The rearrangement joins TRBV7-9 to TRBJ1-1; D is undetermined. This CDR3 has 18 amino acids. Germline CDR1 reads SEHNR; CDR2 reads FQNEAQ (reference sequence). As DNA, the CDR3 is TGTGTCAGCAGCTCCTCAGTATCTTCGGGTACCTGGAACACTGAAGCTTTCTTT. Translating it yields CVSSSSVSSGTWNTEAFF.

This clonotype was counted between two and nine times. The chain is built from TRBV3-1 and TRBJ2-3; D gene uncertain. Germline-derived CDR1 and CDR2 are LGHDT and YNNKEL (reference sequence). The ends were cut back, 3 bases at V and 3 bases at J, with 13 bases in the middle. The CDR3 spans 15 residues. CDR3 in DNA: TGTGCCAGCAGCCAGGATAGGGCCGGGACAGATACGCAGTATTTT. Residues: CASSQDRAGTDTQYF.

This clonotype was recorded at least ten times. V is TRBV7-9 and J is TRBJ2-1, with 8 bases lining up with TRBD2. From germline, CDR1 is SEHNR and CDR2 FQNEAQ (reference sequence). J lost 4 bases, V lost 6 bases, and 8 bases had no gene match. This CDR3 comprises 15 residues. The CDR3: CASRTGTSLYNEQFF. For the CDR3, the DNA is TGTGCCAGCAGGACCGGGACTAGTCTTTACAATGAGCAGTTCTTC.

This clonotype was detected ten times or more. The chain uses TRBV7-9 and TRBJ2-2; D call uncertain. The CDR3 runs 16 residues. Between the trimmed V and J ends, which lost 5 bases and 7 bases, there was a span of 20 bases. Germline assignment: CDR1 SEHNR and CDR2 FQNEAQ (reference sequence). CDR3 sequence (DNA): TGTGCCAGCAGCCAAGCCGTACGCCTATCAGACGGGGAGCTGTTTTTT. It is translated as CASSQAVRLSDGELFF.

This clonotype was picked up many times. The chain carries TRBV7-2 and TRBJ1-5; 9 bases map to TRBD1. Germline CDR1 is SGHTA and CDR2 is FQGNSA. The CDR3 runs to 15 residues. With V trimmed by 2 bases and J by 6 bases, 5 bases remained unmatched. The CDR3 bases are TGTGCCAGCAGCTTATCCGGGACAGGGACTCAGCCCCAGCATTTT. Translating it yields CASSLSGTGTQPQHF.